The 7 T cell receptor beta chains below all came from one sample that was sequenced in a study of lymphopenia after photon versus proton radiotherapy. The method was immunoSEQ multiplex PCR; TCRdb's version includes in-frame clones alone and lacks a portion of them. The table shows about 40,000 clones, with around 84% occurring only once. The source material was peripheral blood, sampled from a patient treated with proton-based radiotherapy. Receptors originate from a woman in her 70s with pancreatic cancer. Some clones in this sample may be carry-over from other donors' samples.

The rearrangement joins TRBV11-2 to TRBJ2-7; tentatively, D is TRBD2 (5 bases). The germline CDR1 and CDR2 sequences are SGHAT and FQNNGV. The CDR3 contains 15 residues. V was pared by 2 bases and J by 6 bases, with 17 bases between. The CDR3 region has the DNA TGTGCCAGCAGCTTATTTAGCGAGCCGACTGCCGAGCAGTACTTC. This sequence encodes CASSLFSEPTAEQYF.

The chain is built from TRBV28 and TRBJ2-7; D is tentatively TRBD1 or TRBD2 (6 bases each). Deletions cut 2 bases from V and 4 bases from J, with 12 bases between. The germline V gene has CDR1 MDHEN and CDR2 SYDVKM. CDR3 length: 14 amino acids. CDR3 nucleotides: TGTGCCAGCAGTTTAGGAGGGGGACATTACGAGCAGTACTTC. The encoded protein is CASSLGGGHYEQYF.

The chain has TRBV5-4 and TRBJ1-4, with D possibly matching TRBD1 (6 bases). Germline lookup yields CDR1 SGHNT and CDR2 YYREEE (reference sequence). CDR3 length: 15 amino acids. V lost 5 bases, J lost 6 bases, and 17 bases lay in between. The CDR3 loop reads CASRVNREGDEKLFF. For the CDR3, the DNA is TGTGCCAGCAGGGTGAACAGGGAAGGAGATGAAAAACTGTTTTTT.

The chain links TRBV11-1 to TRBJ1-4, with a tentative D call TRBD1 (5 bases). Germline CDR1 SGHAT, CDR2 FQDESV (reference sequence). V was pared by 5 bases and J by 8 bases, with 12 bases between. This CDR3 contains 13 residues. Here the CDR3 DNA reads TGTGCCAGCAGCCCCGGGACCGGGGAAAAACTGTTTTTT. It encodes CASSPGTGEKLFF.

This chain connects TRBV5-1 to TRBJ2-3, with 10 bases matching TRBD2. The CDR3 is 15 residues long. Germline trimming cut 4 bases from V and 2 bases from J; bases unmatched to any gene: 4. Germline CDR1 reads SGHRS; CDR2 reads YFSETQ. The CDR3 here is CASSPGTSDTDTQYF. The DNA of the CDR3 is TGCGCCAGCAGCCCCGGGACTAGCGACACAGATACGCAGTATTTT. The full variable domain, in which reference TRBV5-1 and TRBJ2-3 provide the parts outside the CDR3, is KAGVTQTPRYLIKTRGQQVTLSCSPISGHRSVSWYQQTPGQGLQFLFEYFSETQRNKGNFPGRFSGRQFSNSRSEMNVSTLELGDSALYLCASSPGTSDTDTQYFGPGTRLTVL.

This clone was detected once. V usage is TRBV19 and J usage is TRBJ2-2; 7 bases align to TRBD2. There are 17 residues in the CDR3. V shed 7 bases, J shed 5 bases, and the junction held 16 bases outside the gene matches. Germline values: CDR1 LNHDA, CDR2 SQIVND (reference sequence). CDR3 sequence: CASITTGESGMTGELFF. CDR3 in DNA: TGTGCCAGTATTACGACCGGCGAAAGCGGGATGACCGGGGAGCTGTTTTTT.

This clone occurred a few times. The gene calls are TRBV28 and TRBJ2-1, with 11 bases that match TRBD2. CDR1 is MDHEN and CDR2 is SYDVKM in the germline V gene. J gave up 12 bases and V 7 bases, and 11 bases lay outside the gene matches. This CDR3 spans 14 amino acids. The CDR3 is CASTPPLAGGLQFF. The CDR3 DNA is TGTGCCAGCACACCTCCTCTAGCGGGAGGCTTGCAGTTCTTC.